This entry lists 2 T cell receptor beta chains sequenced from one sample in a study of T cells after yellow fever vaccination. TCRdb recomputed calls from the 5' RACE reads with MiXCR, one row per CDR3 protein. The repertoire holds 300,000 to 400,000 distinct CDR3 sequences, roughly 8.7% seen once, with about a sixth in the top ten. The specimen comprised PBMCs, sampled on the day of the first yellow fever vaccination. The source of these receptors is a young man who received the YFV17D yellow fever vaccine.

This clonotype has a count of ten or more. As DNA, the CDR3 is TGTGCCAGCAAGTTTAGCACGGGACGAGAGACCCAGTACTTC. Its translation is CASKFSTGRETQYF. This chain joins TRBV12-3 or TRBV12-4 and TRBJ2-5, with D perhaps given as TRBD1 or TRBD2 (5 bases each). This CDR3 is built from 14 residues. V lost 7 bases and J lost 4, with 16 bases in between.

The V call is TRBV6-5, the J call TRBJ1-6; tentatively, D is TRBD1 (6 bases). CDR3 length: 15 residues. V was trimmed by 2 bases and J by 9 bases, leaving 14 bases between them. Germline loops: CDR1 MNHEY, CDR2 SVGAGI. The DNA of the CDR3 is TGTGCCAGCAGTTACGCGAGACAGGAATCTTCACCCCTCCACTTT. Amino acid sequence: CASSYARQESSPLHF.